This TCR beta chain was recorded in a study of response to subunit inactivated influenza vaccine. Study results and caveats: Each seasonal flu vaccination may recruit only limited new T cells, authors suggested.

Each CDR3 protein is one row after TCRdb ran MiXCR on the RT-PCR reads. The data show roughly 780,000 distinct CDR3 sequences, with less than 20% seen just once and 11% held by the top ten. With regard to this clonotype: Its antigen remains unknown.

The CDR3 length is 14 residues. The V end lost 6 bases, the J end lost 0 bases, and 12 bases lay between the germline ends. Germline CDR1 SEHNR, CDR2 FQNEAQ (reference sequence). The rearrangement joins TRBV7-9 to TRBJ2-7; D remains unclear. This sequence was found in a middle-aged man who received an inactivated influenza vaccine. Sequenced here: PBMCs from blood, sampled more than 4 days after vaccination. The chain's CDR3 is CASRPSWDSYEQYF. CDR3 in DNA: TGTGCCAGCAGACCCTCCTGGGACTCCTACGAGCAGTACTTC.